This is a list of T cell receptor beta chains from one sample in a study of T cell responses to AZD1222 COVID-19 vaccine. This table comes from immunoSEQ multiplex PCR, and its TCRdb copy is limited to in-frame clones, with some not included. The table records some 120,000 clones, over 75% of them present only once. Here the sequenced sample was peripheral blood, taken on day 0 of MenACWY control vaccination. The origin of the receptors is an adult in good health. Both conserved end residues are trimmed from each CDR3.

v_call,j_call,cdr3_aa
TRBV3-1/TRBV3-2,TRBJ2-6,ASSQAGSHSGANVLT
TRBV28,TRBJ2-6,ASSLRDRGFSSGANVLT
TRBV5-1,TRBJ1-2,ASSLDAWDETVAPYYGYT
TRBV7-8,TRBJ1-5,ASSLASGWDQPQH
TRBV4-1,TRBJ1-2,ASSQTMTGNYGYT
TRBV5-6,TRBJ1-2,ASRHRGQDYGYT
TRBV6-7,TRBJ1-1,AGGDTEAF
TRBV3-1/TRBV3-2,TRBJ2-5,ASSQGGTGQQTQY
TRBV19,TRBJ2-1,ASSIGFNWGNEQF
TRBV6-5,TRBJ1-1,ASSSSGVHTEAF
TRBV6-2/TRBV6-3,TRBJ1-5,ASSSSPTGENNQPQH
TRBV18,TRBJ1-1,ASSPNRATGTEAF
TRBV28,TRBJ1-2,ASTGEFYGYT
TRBV27,TRBJ2-1,ASSSLTRGQPSYNEQF
TRBV28,TRBJ2-7,ASSFRGQGTYEQY
TRBV19,TRBJ2-1,ASSIRGGLVRNEQF
TRBV5-6,TRBJ1-1,ASSFGSRGVLRAF
TRBV27,TRBJ2-2,ASSPSRTGRTGELF
TRBV23-1,TRBJ2-5,ASSHGTSAPRRETQY
TRBV27,TRBJ1-1,ASSLNRVNTEAF
TRBV20-1,TRBJ2-5,SASPPETQY
TRBV5-1,TRBJ2-1,ASSLTENYSEQF
TRBV6-2/TRBV6-3,TRBJ1-2,ASSYVGFDGGYT
TRBV7-9,TRBJ1-1,ASISPPGEAF
TRBV4-2,TRBJ1-1,ASSQGSARGNTEAF
TRBV7-8,TRBJ2-7,ASSLSLRRSYEQY
TRBV15,TRBJ2-3,ATSIGQEDTQY
TRBV5-1,TRBJ2-3,ASSLDLEAQY
TRBV3-1/TRBV3-2,TRBJ2-3,ASSLLDRGGWDTQY
TRBV11-2,TRBJ2-3,ASSLSRSGAGSTDTQY
TRBV19,TRBJ1-2,ASSMGVRYYGYT
TRBV19,TRBJ2-3,GTSGGLTDTQY
TRBV6-5,TRBJ1-2,ASTWRDSYGYT
TRBV6-5,TRBJ1-1,ASRPQEGVSTEAF
TRBV7-6,TRBJ1-1,ASSSGTGNTEAF
TRBV6-4,TRBJ2-1,ASSGGTGLSYNEQF
TRBV4-2,TRBJ2-5,ASSQGTSGQETQY
TRBV9,TRBJ1-2,ASRPGQAANYGYT
TRBV11-2,TRBJ1-4,ASSSRFDRYGEKLF
TRBV7-9,TRBJ2-5,ASSLGLAGGIQETQY
TRBV6-4,TRBJ1-5,ASSLQGGQPQH
TRBV12-5,TRBJ2-3,ASGLGGGQADTQY
TRBV19,TRBJ1-5,ASSIGLSNQPQH
TRBV4-1,TRBJ1-2,ASSRDSTRADGYT
TRBV5-1,TRBJ2-5,ASSVGTQETQY
TRBV5-1,TRBJ1-1,ASTLRTNTEAF
TRBV21-1,TRBJ1-5,ASSKVSQYDSNQPQH
TRBV19,TRBJ1-5,ASSIRGQNQPQH
TRBV24-1,TRBJ2-2,ATSDPRRAPQTGELF
TRBV7-9,TRBJ2-5,ASSLSGGLAGDPQETQY
TRBV11-2,TRBJ2-3,ASSLVRFGTSTDTQY
TRBV4-1,TRBJ2-1,ASSQDPTSGLYNEQF
TRBV2,TRBJ1-5,ASSEQPVDQPQH
TRBV7-2,TRBJ1-6,ASSLGGSSYNSPLH